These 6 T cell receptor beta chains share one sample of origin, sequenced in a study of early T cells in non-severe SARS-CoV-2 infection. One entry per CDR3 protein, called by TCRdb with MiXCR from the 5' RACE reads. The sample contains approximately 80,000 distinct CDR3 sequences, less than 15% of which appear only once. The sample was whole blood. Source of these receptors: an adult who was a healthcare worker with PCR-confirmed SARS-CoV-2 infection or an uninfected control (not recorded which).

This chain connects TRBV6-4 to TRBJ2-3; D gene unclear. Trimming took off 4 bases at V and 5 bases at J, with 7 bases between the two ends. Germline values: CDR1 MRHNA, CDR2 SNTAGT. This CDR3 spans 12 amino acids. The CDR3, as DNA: TGTGCCAGCAGTGTCGGCATAGATACGCAGTATTTT. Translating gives CASSVGIDTQYF.

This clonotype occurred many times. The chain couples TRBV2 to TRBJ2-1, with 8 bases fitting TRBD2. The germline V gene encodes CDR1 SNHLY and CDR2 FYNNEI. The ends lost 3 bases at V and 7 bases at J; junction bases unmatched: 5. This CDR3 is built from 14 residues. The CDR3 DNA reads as TGTGCCAGCAGTGATGCGGGAGGACGGAATGAGCAGTTCTTC. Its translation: CASSDAGGRNEQFF.

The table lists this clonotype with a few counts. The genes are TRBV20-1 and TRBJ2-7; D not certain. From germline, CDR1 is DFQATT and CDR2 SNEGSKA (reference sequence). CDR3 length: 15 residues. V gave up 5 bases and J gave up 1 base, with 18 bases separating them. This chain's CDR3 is CSAPIFHSPSYEQYF. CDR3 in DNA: TGCAGTGCTCCGATCTTCCATAGCCCATCCTACGAGCAGTACTTC.

This CDR3 reads CASLYRRGELFF. In nucleotides, the CDR3 is TGTGCCAGCCTTTATAGACGCGGGGAGCTGTTTTTT. The chain couples TRBV28 to TRBJ2-2, with unresolved D. V lost 8 bases, J lost 7 bases, and 11 bases lay in between. From germline, CDR1 is MDHEN and CDR2 SYDVKM. CDR3 length equals 12 residues.

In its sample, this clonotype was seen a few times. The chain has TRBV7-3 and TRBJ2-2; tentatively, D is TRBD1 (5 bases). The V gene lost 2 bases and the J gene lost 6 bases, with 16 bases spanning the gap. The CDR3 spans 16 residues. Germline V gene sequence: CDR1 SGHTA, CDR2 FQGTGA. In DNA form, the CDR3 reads TGTGCCAGCAGCTTATTCCGCTCCCCAGGGCCCGGGGAGCTGTTTTTT. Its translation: CASSLFRSPGPGELFF.

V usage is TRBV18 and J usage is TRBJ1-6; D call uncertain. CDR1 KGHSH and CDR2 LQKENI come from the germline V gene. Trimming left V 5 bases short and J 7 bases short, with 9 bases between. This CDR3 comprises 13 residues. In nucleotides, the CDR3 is TGTGCCAGCTCATTAAACTGGAATTCACCCCTCCACTTT. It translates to CASSLNWNSPLHF.